This TCR beta chain emerged from a study of T cell repertoires in cytomegalovirus infection. Study information: Evidence of both CMV infection and a matching HLA type came from public TCR beta signatures.

Each CDR3 protein gets one entry after TCRdb re-called the reads with MiXCR. This sample has about 140,000 distinct CDR3 sequences; about 6% occur once, and the top ten carry around 17%. This clonotype was counted many times. What it binds is unknown. General study findings and limits: Identification of carriers of CMV plus the relevant HLA was performed using cumulative public TCR beta family frequency. Dominant in the ex vivo response were TCR beta clonotypes restricted by HLA-C and specific for CMV.

The CDR3 is 14 amino acids. Germline values: CDR1 SGHTA, CDR2 FQGNSA. With 4 bases clipped from V and 4 bases from J, the junction kept 4 bases outside the gene matches. This rearrangement joins TRBV7-2 to TRBJ2-5, with 9 bases identical to TRBD1. The receptor's source is a human donor in good health (CMV status not recorded). Some clones in this sample may be carry-over from other donors' samples. Sample: PBMCs. The CDR3, as DNA: TGTGCCAGCAGCTCGGGACAGGGTGGAGAGACCCAGTACTTC. It is translated as CASSSGQGGETQYF.